What follows describes a single TCR beta chain. Its cognate antigen is unknown. 13 Jbeta primers and 60 Vbeta primers were used for the PCR. Clones were read by immunoSEQ multiplex PCR, and TCRdb kept only the in-frame ones, dropping some. Of 200,000 or so clones listed, roughly 80% were seen once; the top ten hold around 16%. The germline CDR1 and CDR2 sequences are LNHDA and SQIVND (reference sequence). This CDR3 contains 15 residues. V dropped 6 bases and J dropped 6 bases, with 18 bases sitting between them. The data belong to a study of cytomegalovirus exposure and HLA in healthy donors. Findings and limits, study-wide: A missense DCLRE1C variant was associated with V- and J-gene trimming of TCR beta chains in a later analysis, and an independent cohort replicated the association. Productive status was seen about 90% or about 30% of the time for most TCR beta V segments in an earlier analysis. Roughly even sequencing depth across donors was the assumption behind the presence/absence analyses. Reportedly, fewer N-insertions than the roughly 700-donor mean appeared in an Asian-associated ancestry cluster in a later analysis.

This TCR was recovered from a middle-aged man in good health and CMV-seronegative. The V call is TRBV19, the J call TRBJ1-5; TRBD1 might be the D (5 bases). Sequenced sample: PBMCs. The CDR3 protein is CASSPGLLGSQPQHF. For the CDR3, the DNA is TGTGCCAGTAGCCCGGGACTCCTGGGATCTCAGCCCCAGCATTTT.